Sequencing of this TCR beta chain was carried out in a study of T-cell reconstitution after alpha-beta-depleted transplantation in children. Whole-study findings and limits: Several hundred graft clones that had expanded were reportedly the source of alpha-beta T cells about two months after transplant. T-cell counts and diversity at one year following transplant were attributed mainly to newly produced T cells. High day-60 TCRbeta diversity in some patients came from surviving recipient T cells and thymic progenitors.

TCRbeta library construction was performed incorporating unique molecular identifiers. TCRdb recomputed calls from the PCR reads with MiXCR, one row per CDR3 protein. The sample records around 270,000 distinct CDR3 sequences, over 7.5% being singletons. The CDR3 extends over 15 amino acids. Trimming took off 10 bases at V and 2 bases at J, with 19 bases between the two ends. Germline CDR1 reads MNHEY; CDR2 reads SVGEGT. On this clonotype: What it binds is not known.

Sequencing was performed on peripheral blood, taken 360 days after TCRalphabeta/CD19-depleted stem cell transplant. This sequence joins TRBV6-2 or TRBV6-3 and TRBJ2-3, with D perhaps matching TRBD2 (5 bases). The sequence was collected from a female patient younger than 10 who had a stem cell transplant for Fanconi anemia, so the T cells may come from the graft donor. The CDR3 spells CATLSGESTTDTQYF. The DNA of the CDR3 is TGTGCCACCCTTTCCGGGGAGTCCACCACAGATACGCAGTATTTT.